This T cell receptor (beta chain) stems from a study of blood T cell repertoires in COVID-19. Across the whole study: Nucleic acid was either cDNA or gDNA, and it came from T cells, B-cell-depleted T cells, or PBMCs.

CDR3 length: 12 amino acids. Trimming shortened V by 10 bases and J by 8 bases, and 17 bases separated the two germline ends. Germline V CDR1 and CDR2: MDHEN, SYDVKM. Data came from immunoSEQ multiplex PCR; TCRdb stores just in-frame clones and leaves some out. Of approximately 300,000 clones listed, 90% are singletons. The chain employs TRBV28 and TRBJ1-2; weak D call: TRBD1 (5 bases). Sequences were obtained from peripheral blood. The TCR was taken from a woman aged 40-49 years with COVID-19, enrolled during active disease. The CDR3 reads CANWGLRGGYTF. The CDR3 DNA follows: TGTGCCAACTGGGGACTCCGCGGAGGCTACACCTTC.